The clone carrying this T cell receptor (beta chain) was seen only once. This sample was taken from a study of blood T cell repertoires in COVID-19. About the research overall: PBMCs, B-cell-depleted T cells, or T cells provided the cDNA or gDNA that made up the material.

Here immunoSEQ multiplex PCR was the method, and the copy in TCRdb shows in-frame clones only, minus some. The data contain around 240,000 clones, about 83% of them singletons. This CDR3 is built from 14 residues. V dropped 1 base and J dropped 2 bases, with 6 bases sitting between them. Germline-derived CDR1 and CDR2 are SGHVS and FNYEAQ. The study drew participants aged about 18 to 95 years from about two dozen US areas. Participants' reported clinical history set cohort assignment. Cohort 3 donors were reported recovered after two negative PCRs, clearance, or symptom resolution. The chain joins TRBV7-6 to TRBJ1-5; possibly TRBD1 for D (6 bases). The TCR sequence derives from a woman aged 50 to 60 who had recovered from COVID-19. The sequencing sample was made of PBMCs or T cells enriched from blood (not recorded which). CDR3 loop: CASSLDRGNQPQHF. The CDR3 DNA reads as TGTGCCAGCAGCTTAGACAGGGGCAATCAGCCCCAGCATTTT.